Listed here is a single T cell receptor beta chain. Authors' methods: For nucleated cells, counts were estimated from reference gene primer amplification. Libraries were prepared by immunoSEQ multiplex PCR; TCRdb keeps only in-frame clonotypes and omits some of them. V, J and clone size were drawn from that table, and D and trimming were deduced from the DNA. The top ten clones hold 15% to 20% of a sample with approximately 22,000 clones, around 73% of them seen once. These data originate in a study of blood T cell repertoires in COVID-19. Study information: Researchers got acute and convalescent COVID-19 samples from the United States, Italy and Spain. T cells, B-cell-depleted T cells, or PBMCs supplied cDNA or gDNA.

Sequenced input: peripheral blood. The sequence was obtained from a human donor in a cohort sampled during active or convalescent COVID-19.

As DNA, the CDR3 is TGTGCCAGTGTGTACCCCCCCAGGGAGCAGTTCTTC. Translating it yields CASVYPPREQFF. The rearrangement joins TRBV19 to TRBJ2-1; D is unresolved. CDR3 size: 12 residues. V lost 8 bases and J 10 bases, leaving 15 bases between the germline ends. Germline CDR1 is LNHDA and CDR2 is SQIVND (reference sequence).